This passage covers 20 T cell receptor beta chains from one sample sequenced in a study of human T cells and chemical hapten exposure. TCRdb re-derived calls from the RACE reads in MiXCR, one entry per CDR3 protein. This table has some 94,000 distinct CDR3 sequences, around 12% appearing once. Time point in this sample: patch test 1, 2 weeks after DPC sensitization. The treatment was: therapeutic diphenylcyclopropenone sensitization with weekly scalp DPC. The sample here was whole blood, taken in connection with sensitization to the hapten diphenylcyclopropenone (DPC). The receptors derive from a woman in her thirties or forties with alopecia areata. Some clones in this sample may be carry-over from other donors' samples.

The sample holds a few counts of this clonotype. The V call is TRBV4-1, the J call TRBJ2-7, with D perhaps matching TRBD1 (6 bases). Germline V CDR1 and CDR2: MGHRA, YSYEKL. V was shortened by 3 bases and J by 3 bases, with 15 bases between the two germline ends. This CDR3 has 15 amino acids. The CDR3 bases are TGCGCCAGCAGCCAGACCGGGACATTAAGCTACGAGCAGTACTTC. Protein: CASSQTGTLSYEQYF.

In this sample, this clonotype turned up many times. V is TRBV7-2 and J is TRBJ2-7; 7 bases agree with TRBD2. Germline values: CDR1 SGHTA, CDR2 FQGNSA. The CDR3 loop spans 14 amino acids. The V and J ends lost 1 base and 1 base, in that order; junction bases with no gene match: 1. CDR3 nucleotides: TGTGCCAGCAGCTTAGTCGGGGGGTCCTACGAGCAGTACTTC. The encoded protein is CASSLVGGSYEQYF.

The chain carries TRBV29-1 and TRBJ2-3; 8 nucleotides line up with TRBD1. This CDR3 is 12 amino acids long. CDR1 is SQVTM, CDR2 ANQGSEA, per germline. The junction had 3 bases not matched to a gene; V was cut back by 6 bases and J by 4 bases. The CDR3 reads CSVGQGADTQYF. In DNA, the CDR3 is TGCAGCGTCGGACAGGGAGCAGATACGCAGTATTTT.

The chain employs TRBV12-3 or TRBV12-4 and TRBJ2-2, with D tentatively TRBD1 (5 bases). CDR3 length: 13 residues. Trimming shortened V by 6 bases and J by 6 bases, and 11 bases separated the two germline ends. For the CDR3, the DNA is TGTGCCAGCAGAAAGACAGCCCCCGGGGAGCTGTTTTTT. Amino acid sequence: CASRKTAPGELFF.

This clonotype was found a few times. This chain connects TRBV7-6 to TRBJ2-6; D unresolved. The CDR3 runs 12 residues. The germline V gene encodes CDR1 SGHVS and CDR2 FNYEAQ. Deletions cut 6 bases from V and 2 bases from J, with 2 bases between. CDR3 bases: TGTGCCAGCAGAGCTGGGGCCAACGTCCTGACTTTC. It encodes CASRAGANVLTF.

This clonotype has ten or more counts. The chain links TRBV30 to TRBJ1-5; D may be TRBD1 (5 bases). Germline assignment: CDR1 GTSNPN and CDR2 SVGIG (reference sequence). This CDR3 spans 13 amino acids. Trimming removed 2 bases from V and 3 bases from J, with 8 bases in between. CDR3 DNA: TGTGCCTGGAGTTCAGGGTTCAATCAGCCCCAGCATTTT. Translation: CAWSSGFNQPQHF.

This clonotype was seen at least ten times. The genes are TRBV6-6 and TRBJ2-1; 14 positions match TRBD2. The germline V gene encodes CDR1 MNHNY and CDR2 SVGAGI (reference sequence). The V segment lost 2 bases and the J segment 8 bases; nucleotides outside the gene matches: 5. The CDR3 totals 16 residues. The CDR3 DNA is TGTGCCAGCAGTTACGGGACTAGCGGGAGTGGTCATGAGCAGTTCTTC. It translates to CASSYGTSGSGHEQFF.

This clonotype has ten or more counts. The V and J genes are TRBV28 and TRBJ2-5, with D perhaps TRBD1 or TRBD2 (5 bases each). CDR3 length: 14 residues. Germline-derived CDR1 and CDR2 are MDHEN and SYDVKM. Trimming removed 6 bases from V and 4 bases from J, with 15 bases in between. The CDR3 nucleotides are TGTGCCAGCAGCTCACGGCTCGGGGCAGAGACCCAGTACTTC. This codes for CASSSRLGAETQYF.

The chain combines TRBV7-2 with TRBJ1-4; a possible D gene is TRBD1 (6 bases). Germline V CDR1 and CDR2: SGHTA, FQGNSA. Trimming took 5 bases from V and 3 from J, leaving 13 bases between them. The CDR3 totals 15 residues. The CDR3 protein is CASSTRTASNEKLFF. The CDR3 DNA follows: TGTGCCAGCAGCACAAGGACAGCCTCTAATGAAAAACTGTTTTTT.

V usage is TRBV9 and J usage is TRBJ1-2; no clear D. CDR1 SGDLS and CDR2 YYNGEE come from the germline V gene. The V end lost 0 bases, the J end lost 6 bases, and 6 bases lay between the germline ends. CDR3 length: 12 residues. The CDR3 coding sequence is TGTGCCAGCAGCGTAGGTACAGATGGCTACACCTTC. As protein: CASSVGTDGYTF.

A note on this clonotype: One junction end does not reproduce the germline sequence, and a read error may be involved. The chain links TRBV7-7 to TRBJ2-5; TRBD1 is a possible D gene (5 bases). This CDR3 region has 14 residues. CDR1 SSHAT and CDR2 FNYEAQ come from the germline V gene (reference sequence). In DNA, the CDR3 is TGTGCTAGCAGCTTAGACACAGGACAAGAGACCCAGTACTTC. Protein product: CASSLDTGQETQYF.

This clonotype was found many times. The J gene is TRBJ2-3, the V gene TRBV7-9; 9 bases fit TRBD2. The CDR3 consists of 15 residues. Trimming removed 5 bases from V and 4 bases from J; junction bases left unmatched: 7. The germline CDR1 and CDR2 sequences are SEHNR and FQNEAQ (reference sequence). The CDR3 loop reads CASSLVAGAADTQYF. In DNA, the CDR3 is TGTGCCAGCAGCCTCGTAGCGGGAGCGGCAGATACGCAGTATTTT.

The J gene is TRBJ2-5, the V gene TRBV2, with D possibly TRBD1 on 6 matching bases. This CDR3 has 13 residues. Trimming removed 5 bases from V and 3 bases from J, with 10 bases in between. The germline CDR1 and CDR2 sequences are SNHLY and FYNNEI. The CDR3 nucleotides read TGTGCCAGCAGTTTACAGGGAGAAGAGACCCAGTACTTC. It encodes CASSLQGEETQYF.

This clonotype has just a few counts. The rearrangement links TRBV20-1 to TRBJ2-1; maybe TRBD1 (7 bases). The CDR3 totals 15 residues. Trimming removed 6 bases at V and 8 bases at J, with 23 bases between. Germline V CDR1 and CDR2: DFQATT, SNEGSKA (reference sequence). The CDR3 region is CSATGGTAKGDEQFF. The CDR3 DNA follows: TGCAGTGCAACCGGAGGGACAGCAAAGGGGGATGAGCAGTTCTTC.

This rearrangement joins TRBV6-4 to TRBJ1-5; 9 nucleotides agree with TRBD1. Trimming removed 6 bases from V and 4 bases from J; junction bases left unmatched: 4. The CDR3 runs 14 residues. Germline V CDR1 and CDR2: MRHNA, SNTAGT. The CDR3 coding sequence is TGTGCCAGCAGGGGGGACAGGGCGAATCAGCCCCAGCATTTT. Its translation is CASRGDRANQPQHF.

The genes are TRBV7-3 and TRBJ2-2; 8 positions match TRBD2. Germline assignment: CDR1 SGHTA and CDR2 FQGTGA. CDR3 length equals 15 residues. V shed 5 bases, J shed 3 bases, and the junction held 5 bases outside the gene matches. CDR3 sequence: CASSPSGSDTGELFF. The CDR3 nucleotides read TGTGCCAGCAGCCCCAGCGGGAGCGACACCGGGGAGCTGTTTTTT.

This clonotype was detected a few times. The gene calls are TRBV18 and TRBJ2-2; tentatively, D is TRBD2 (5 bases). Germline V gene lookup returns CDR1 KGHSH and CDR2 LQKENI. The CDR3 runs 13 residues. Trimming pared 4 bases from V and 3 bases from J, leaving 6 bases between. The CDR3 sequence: CASSRRDTGELFF. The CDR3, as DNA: TGTGCCAGCTCACGGCGGGACACCGGGGAGCTGTTTTTT.

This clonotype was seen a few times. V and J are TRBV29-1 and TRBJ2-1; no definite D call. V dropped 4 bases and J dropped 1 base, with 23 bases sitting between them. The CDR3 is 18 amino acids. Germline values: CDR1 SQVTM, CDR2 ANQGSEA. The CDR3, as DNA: TGCAGCGTTGTATCGGGTGGTGGAAATCCGCTTTCCTACAATGAGCAGTTCTTC. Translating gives CSVVSGGGNPLSYNEQFF.

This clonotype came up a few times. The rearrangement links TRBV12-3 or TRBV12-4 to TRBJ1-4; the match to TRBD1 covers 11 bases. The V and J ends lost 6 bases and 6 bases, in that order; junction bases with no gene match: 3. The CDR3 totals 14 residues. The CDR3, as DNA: TGTGCCAGCAGCTCGGGACAGGGGGATGAAAAACTGTTTTTT. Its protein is CASSSGQGDEKLFF.

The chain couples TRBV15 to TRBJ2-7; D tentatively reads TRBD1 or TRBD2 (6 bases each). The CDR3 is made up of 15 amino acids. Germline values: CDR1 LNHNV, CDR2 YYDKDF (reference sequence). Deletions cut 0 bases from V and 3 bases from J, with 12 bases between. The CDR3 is CATSRDPGANYEQYF. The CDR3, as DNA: TGTGCCACCAGCAGAGATCCGGGGGCAAACTACGAGCAGTACTTC.